This T cell receptor beta chain emerged from a study of T cells after yellow fever vaccination. Study context: In the case of low-cell-number fractions, SMART-Seq v4 Ultra Low Input was used for preparation. Study results and limitations: A large majority of primary-vaccination clones showed up again after the booster (about 97% CD4, 88% CD8). Of the clonotypes, a small share occurred in both CD4 and CD8 compartments.

A universal primer site and UMIs were added as TCR cDNA was made by 5'RACE template switching. TCRdb ran MiXCR on the 5' RACE reads and lists one entry per CDR3 protein. The repertoire has approximately 330,000 distinct CDR3 sequences, over 4% of them found once; the top ten carry 20% to 25%. The ends lost 4 bases at V and 4 bases at J; junction bases unmatched: 10. Germline CDR1 is MNHNS and CDR2 is SASEGT. This CDR3 has 16 amino acids. Of note for this clonotype: What it binds is unknown.

This clonotype originated in a young man who received the YFV17D yellow fever vaccine. The specimen was PBMCs, collected 5 days after the yellow fever booster vaccination. J is TRBJ2-5 and V is TRBV6-1, with 9 bases matching TRBD1. CDR3 loop: CASSVSTGTGSETQYF. In DNA form, the CDR3 reads TGTGCCAGCAGTGTGAGCACCGGGACAGGGTCAGAGACCCAGTACTTC.